The table lists the clone carrying this T cell receptor beta chain with many counts. Its antigen is undetermined. This record comes from a study of CD8+CD57+ T cells in acquired aplastic anemia. Across the study: DNA recovered from sorted CD4+ and CD8+ cells had a mean of 3.2 ug. Study-wide results and caveats: Significance was not reached for CD8+ Simpson's diversity between patients and controls.

Germline-derived CDR1 and CDR2 are SQVTM and ANQGSEA. The V end lost 7 bases, the J end lost 5 bases, and 11 bases lay between the germline ends. The CDR3 runs to 11 residues. Profiling of TCR beta VDJ combinations and CDR3 sequences used genomic DNA as template. TCRdb re-analysed the reads in MiXCR, keeping a single row per CDR3 protein. The data contain some 130,000 distinct CDR3 sequences, around two fifths of them singletons. The chain couples TRBV29-1 to TRBJ1-2, with D possibly being TRBD1 (5 bases). This TCR was recovered from a human donor in good health, serving as a control. Sequencing was performed on sorted CD4+, CD8+, or CD8+CD57+ T cells (not recorded which) from PBMCs. CDR3 sequence: CSAREGYGYTF. CDR3 coding DNA: TGCAGCGCGAGAGAGGGGTATGGCTACACCTTC.